These 20 T cell receptor beta chains were all obtained from the same sample, sequenced in a study of blood T cell repertoires in COVID-19. Profiling relied on immunoSEQ multiplex PCR, and the TCRdb table lists in-frame clones only, not all of them. The data contain roughly 100,000 clones, roughly 80% of them singletons. Sequenced: peripheral blood. These receptors were collected from a man in his 60s with acute or convalescent COVID-19.

This clone was counted only a few times. The chain combines TRBV7-2 with TRBJ2-2, with 9 bases that match TRBD2. Germline loops: CDR1 SGHTA, CDR2 FQGNSA. The CDR3 has 15 residues. V lost 5 bases to trimming and J lost 5 bases; unmatched junction nucleotides: 6. In nucleotides, the CDR3 is TGTGCCAGCAGCAAGGTGCTAGCGGGAACCGGGGAGCTGTTTTTT. It is translated as CASSKVLAGTGELFF.

CDR3 bases: TGTGCCAGCTCACCCCCACGAGGACGGGGCTCCTACGAGCAGTACTTC. It yields the protein CASSPPRGRGSYEQYF. The chain combines TRBV18 with TRBJ2-7; tentative D call: TRBD2 (5 bases). Per the germline V gene, CDR1 is KGHSH and CDR2 is LQKENI. CDR3 length: 16 residues. Trimming removed 3 bases from V and 0 bases from J, with 15 bases in between.

About this clone itself: The same CDR3 is also encoded by other DNA sequences in this sample. J is TRBJ1-4 and V is TRBV5-1; D uncertain. The CDR3 is made up of 14 amino acids. Germline loops: CDR1 SGHRS, CDR2 YFSETQ. Trimming shortened V by 3 bases and J by 0 bases, and 6 bases separated the two germline ends. CDR3 coding DNA: TGCGCCAGCAGCTGGACTGCAACTAATGAAAAACTGTTTTTT. As protein: CASSWTATNEKLFF.

This clone showed up just a few times. The chain is built from TRBV7-9 and TRBJ2-5; tentative D call: TRBD1 (6 bases). Deletions cut 5 bases from V and 3 bases from J, with 13 bases between. The CDR3 spans 14 residues. CDR1 is SEHNR, CDR2 FQNEAQ, per germline (reference sequence). CDR3 amino acids: CASSVRGQKETQYF. CDR3 bases: TGTGCCAGCAGCGTTCGCGGACAGAAAGAGACCCAGTACTTC.

The chain employs TRBV7-8 and TRBJ2-5, with TRBD1 matching 7 bases. Germline CDR1 is SGHVS and CDR2 is FQNEAQ. Trimming cost V 5 bases and J 4 bases; bases outside gene matches: 4. The CDR3 contains 13 residues. CDR3 residues: CASSQTGIETQYF. The CDR3 bases are TGTGCCAGCAGCCAGACAGGGATAGAGACCCAGTACTTC.

A single count supports this clone. V usage is TRBV5-1 and J usage is TRBJ2-1; TRBD2 agrees at 15 bases. This CDR3 spans 14 amino acids. V trimming: 7 bases; J trimming: 9 bases; junction bases outside the gene matches: 5. The germline V gene has CDR1 SGHRS and CDR2 YFSETQ. The CDR3 DNA sequence: TGCGCCAGCGGGGGACTAGCGGGAGGAGGTGAGCAGTTCTTC. This encodes CASGGLAGGGEQFF. Based on the CDR3 plus reference TRBV5-1 and TRBJ2-1, the full variable domain is KAGVTQTPRYLIKTRGQQVTLSCSPISGHRSVSWYQQTPGQGLQFLFEYFSETQRNKGNFPGRFSGRQFSNSRSEMNVSTLELGDSALYLCASGGLAGGGEQFFGPGTRLTVL.

V gene TRBV5-4 combines with J gene TRBJ2-1, with 13 bases that match TRBD2. With 5 bases clipped from V and 10 bases from J, the junction kept 9 bases outside the gene matches. CDR3 length: 15 residues. CDR1 is SGHNT, CDR2 YYREEE, per germline (reference sequence). The DNA for the CDR3 is TGTGCCAGCAGTACCATGACTAGCGGGAGGCAAGAGCAGTTCTTC. It yields the protein CASSTMTSGRQEQFF.

The chain carries TRBV6-5 and TRBJ2-3, with 12 bases identical to TRBD2. Germline trimming cut 6 bases from V and 5 bases from J; bases unmatched to any gene: 6. CDR1 is MNHEY and CDR2 is SVGAGI in the germline V gene. The length of the CDR3 is 15 residues. The chain's CDR3 is CASRASGRAGDTQYF. The CDR3 nucleotides read TGTGCCAGCAGAGCTAGCGGGAGGGCTGGAGATACGCAGTATTTT.

The rearrangement links TRBV11-2 to TRBJ2-5, with 8 nucleotides matching TRBD2. The V and J ends lost 5 bases and 7 bases, in that order; junction bases with no gene match: 12. The germline gives CDR1 SGHAT, CDR2 FQNNGV. The CDR3 is 15 residues long. The DNA for the CDR3 is TGTGCCAGCAGCCCCCGGGGCGGGAGGTTGCGGACCCAGTACTTC. This translates into CASSPRGGRLRTQYF.

The chain links TRBV4-1 to TRBJ1-5; D may be TRBD1 (5 bases). Deletions cut 1 base from V and 0 bases from J, with 13 bases between. Germline V CDR1 and CDR2: MGHRA, YSYEKL. The CDR3 contains 17 residues. The CDR3: CASSQAIGAGSNQPQHF. DNA of the CDR3: TGCGCCAGCAGCCAAGCCATTGGGGCAGGTAGCAATCAGCCCCAGCATTTT.

The chain combines TRBV19 with TRBJ1-1, with 10 bases identical to TRBD1. After removal of 11 bases from V and 3 bases from J, the junction contained 9 bases not matched to a gene. CDR3 length: 14 residues. CDR1 is LNHDA and CDR2 is SQIVND in the germline V gene (reference sequence). CDR3 residues: CAAKGQGRDTEAFF. In DNA form, the CDR3 reads TGTGCCGCCAAGGGACAGGGGAGGGACACTGAAGCTTTCTTT.

This chain joins TRBV6-5 and TRBJ1-1; the match to TRBD1 covers 9 bases. V lost 5 bases and J lost 3; bases outside the gene matches: 7. Germline-derived CDR1 and CDR2 are MNHEY and SVGAGI. The length of the CDR3 is 15 residues. CDR3 amino acids: CASSMTGGVDTEAFF. CDR3 nucleotide sequence: TGTGCCAGCAGTATGACAGGGGGGGTTGACACTGAAGCTTTCTTT.

V gene TRBV2 combines with J gene TRBJ1-2, with D perhaps matching TRBD1 (5 bases). Germline CDR1 and CDR2: SNHLY and FYNNEI. V was trimmed by 6 bases and J by 2 bases, leaving 10 bases between them. The CDR3 totals 13 residues. CDR3 residues: CASRGTVNYGYTF. CDR3 sequence (DNA): TGTGCCAGCAGGGGGACTGTAAACTATGGCTACACCTTC.

J is TRBJ1-2 and V is TRBV7-9, with TRBD1 identical over 12 bases. Germline trimming cut 6 bases from V and 7 bases from J; bases unmatched to any gene: 9. Germline V gene sequence: CDR1 SEHNR, CDR2 FQNEAQ (reference sequence). This CDR3 has 15 amino acids. The CDR3 here is CASRQPGQGASGYTF. The CDR3 DNA sequence: TGTGCCAGCAGGCAACCGGGACAGGGGGCTTCTGGCTACACCTTC.

CDR3 nucleotide sequence: TGTGCCAGTAGTATATCCGGAGGGGAAGATACGCAGTATTTT. Its protein is CASSISGGEDTQYF. J is TRBJ2-3 and V is TRBV19; possible D gene TRBD2, 6 bases. Trimming stripped 2 bases from V and 5 bases from J, with 11 bases between. The length of the CDR3 is 14 residues. The germline V gene encodes CDR1 LNHDA and CDR2 SQIVND (reference sequence). Looking up the rest from reference TRBV19 and TRBJ2-3 gives the full variable domain: DGGITQSPKYLFRKEGQNVTLSCEQNLNHDAMYWYRQDPGQGLRLIYYSQIVNDFQKGDIAEGYSVSREKKESFPLTVTSAQKNPTAFYLCASSISGGEDTQYFGPGTRLTVL.

This sequence joins TRBV5-1 and TRBJ1-3; 8 bases align to TRBD1. Unmatched junction bases numbered 5, after V lost 4 bases and J lost 2 bases. Germline V lookup: CDR1 SGHRS, CDR2 YFSETQ. CDR3 length: 15 amino acids. The DNA of the CDR3 is TGCGCCAGCAGCCAATCGACAGGGGCTGGAAACACCATATATTTT. It encodes CASSQSTGAGNTIYF.

The rearrangement joins TRBV19 to TRBJ1-2, with D uncertain. Trimming cost V 3 bases and J 8 bases, with 16 bases left between them. In germline, CDR1 is LNHDA, CDR2 SQIVND (reference sequence). CDR3 length equals 14 residues. CDR3 nucleotides: TGTGCCAGTAGTATTAAGCGGACGCAGCGGGGCTACACCTTC. This gives the protein CASSIKRTQRGYTF.

The chain links TRBV2 to TRBJ1-5, with no clear D. The germline gives CDR1 SNHLY, CDR2 FYNNEI. The CDR3 has 15 amino acids. V lost 1 base and J lost 2, with 9 bases in between. Written as DNA, the CDR3 is TGTGCCAGCAGTGAAGGGTCGGGAGGCAATCAGCCCCAGCATTTT. Translating it yields CASSEGSGGNQPQHF.

The V call is TRBV5-6, the J call TRBJ2-1, with 10 bases identical to TRBD2. The CDR3 is 15 amino acids. The V gene end was trimmed by 3 bases and the J gene end by 9 bases; junction bases not matched to a gene: 9. The germline CDR1 and CDR2 sequences are SGHDT and YYEEEE. The CDR3 spells CASSSKREGGFEQFF. The CDR3 DNA follows: TGTGCCAGCAGCTCCAAGCGGGAGGGCGGGTTTGAGCAGTTCTTC.

The rearrangement links TRBV7-9 to TRBJ1-1; TRBD1 matches at 8 bases. J gave up 4 bases and V 5 bases, and 3 bases lay outside the gene matches. The CDR3 spans 13 residues. CDR1 and CDR2 (germline): SEHNR, FQNEAQ (reference sequence). This chain's CDR3 is CASSPDRATEAFF. The CDR3 DNA reads TGTGCCAGCAGCCCGGACAGGGCCACTGAAGCTTTCTTT.